This TCR beta chain stems from a study of radiation and T cells in renal cell carcinoma. General observations from the study: Top tumor clonotypes rose in blood 2 weeks post-radiation, then contracted.

This clone was recorded only once. The antigen is unknown. As for time point: blood 4 weeks post-SBRT, at nephrectomy. Sample treatment: 15 Gy SBRT to primary tumor, nephrectomy 4 weeks later. Blood was sampled at baseline, 2 weeks and 4 weeks after SBRT. This renal cell carcinoma was of the clear cell type. Between the trimmed V and J ends, which lost 0 bases and 2 bases, there was a span of 15 bases. Germline loops: CDR1 SGDLS, CDR2 YYNGEE. The CDR3 runs to 16 residues. Sequencing was performed with immunoSEQ multiplex PCR; in TCRdb, only in-frame clones are kept and a portion is missing. The sample yields 97,000 or so clones, around 83% seen once.

The chain carries TRBV9 and TRBJ2-7, with D perhaps TRBD2 (7 bases). The sequencing used blood, collected from a patient whose treatment included radiotherapy and nephrectomy. The origin of this receptor is a man aged 55 to 69 with renal cell carcinoma. The CDR3 reads CASSVGEGDYTYEQYF. Written as DNA, the CDR3 is TGTGCCAGCAGCGTAGGCGAGGGGGACTACACCTACGAGCAGTACTTC.